A single sample gave rise to the 8 T cell receptor beta chains below, sequenced in a study of shared clonotypes between healthy human individuals. Here immunoSEQ multiplex PCR was the method, and the copy in TCRdb shows in-frame clones only, minus some. The table records about 470,000 clones, 70% to 80% of them present only once. Material for sequencing was PBMCs. The source of these receptors is a woman between 40 and 50 years old in good health. Some clones in this sample may be carry-over from other donors' samples.

The V gene is TRBV13, the J gene TRBJ1-2; no reliable D call. The CDR3 has 12 residues. In germline, CDR1 is PRHDT, CDR2 FYEKMQ (reference sequence). V was trimmed by 2 bases and J by 4 bases, leaving 5 bases between them. CDR3 sequence (DNA): TGTGCCAGCAGCTTAAACGGCTATGGCTACACCTTC. Translation gives CASSLNGYGYTF.

The chain is built from TRBV5-4 and TRBJ1-4; TRBD1 aligns across 9 bases. V shed 3 bases, J shed 7 bases, and the junction held 10 bases outside the gene matches. CDR1 is SGHNT and CDR2 is YYREEE in the germline V gene (reference sequence). This CDR3 is built from 16 residues. The CDR3 DNA reads as TGTGCCAGCAGCTGGGACAGGGCCGGTGGGGGTGAAAAACTGTTTTTT. It specifies CASSWDRAGGGEKLFF. The variable domain in full, completed from reference TRBV5-4 and TRBJ1-4, reads ETGVTQSPTHLIKTRGQQVTLRCSSQSGHNTVSWYQQALGQGPQFIFQYYREEENGRGNFPPRFSGLQFPNYSSELNVNALELDDSALYLCASSWDRAGGGEKLFFGSGTQLSVL.

This sequence joins TRBV7-8 and TRBJ2-1; D possibly matches TRBD1 or TRBD2 (5 bases each). Germline V CDR1 and CDR2: SGHVS, FQNEAQ. The CDR3 loop spans 15 amino acids. V lost 4 bases to trimming and J lost 7 bases, with 17 bases between them. CDR3 loop: CASSSGEGPVNEQFF. The CDR3 DNA is TGTGCCAGCAGCTCTGGTGAGGGGCCTGTTAATGAGCAGTTCTTC.

A few counts support this clone. The chain recombines TRBV11-2 with TRBJ1-3; D is perhaps TRBD1 (6 bases). The CDR3 is made up of 17 amino acids. Germline-derived CDR1 and CDR2 are SGHAT and FQNNGV. Trimming took off 1 base at V and 0 bases at J, with 13 bases between the two ends. CDR3 DNA: TGTGCCAGCAGCTTAGGGAGGGGGAAATTCTCTGGAAACACCATATATTTT. This sequence encodes CASSLGRGKFSGNTIYF.

The rearrangement links TRBV11-2 to TRBJ2-1; no clear D. Trimming cost V 3 bases and J 6 bases, with 0 bases left between them. Germline V gene sequence: CDR1 SGHAT, CDR2 FQNNGV. The CDR3 is 10 residues long. Here the CDR3 reads CASSFNEQFF. The CDR3, as DNA: TGTGCCAGCAGCTTCAATGAGCAGTTCTTC.

The chain links TRBV6-4 to TRBJ2-2; D is undetermined. Trimming shortened V by 6 bases and J by 7 bases, and 15 bases separated the two germline ends. Germline CDR1 and CDR2: MRHNA and SNTAGT. The CDR3 has 14 residues. The DNA of the CDR3 is TGTGCCAGCAGACCAATAGAAGGGTACGGGGAGCTGTTTTTT. This sequence encodes CASRPIEGYGELFF.

DNA of the CDR3: TGTGCCAGCAGCCTACAGGGGACGAACACCGGGGAGCTGTTTTTT. This sequence encodes CASSLQGTNTGELFF. V is TRBV6-5 and J is TRBJ2-2; 7 positions agree with TRBD1. Germline CDR1 is MNHEY and CDR2 is SVGAGI. The CDR3 runs 15 residues. J lost 0 bases, V lost 6 bases, and 4 bases had no gene match.

The chain is built from TRBV21-1 and TRBJ2-7; no DNA check was done on the table's D call, TRBD1. TRBV21-1 is designated a pseudogene. The CDR3 is 15 amino acids. The CDR3 is CASSKSGQETYEQYF. The CDR3, as DNA: TGTGCCAGCAGCAAGTCGGGACAGGAGACCTACGAGCAGTACTTC.